This TCR beta chain was sequenced during a study of TIL therapy for anti-PD-1-resistant metastatic lung cancer. Sample time point: pre-treatment sample, taken before nivolumab and TIL therapy. The tumor samples were excised metastases, mostly pleural nodules or supraclavicular lymph nodes. Tumors were harvested before any PD-1/PD-L1 blockade. The immunoSEQ assay was v3. The assay was immunoSEQ multiplex PCR, and TCRdb's table has in-frame clones only and misses some. The sample yields roughly 50,000 clones, less than 75% seen once. Whole-study findings and limits: TIL cultures after expansion showed higher clonality and lower diversity than baseline tumor (median 6% vs 31%). Many TIL product clones were absent from baseline tumor, suggesting clonal contraction.

As concerns this clone: Its antigen remains unidentified.

Germline CDR1 is MNHNY and CDR2 is SVGAGI (reference sequence). The J segment lost 5 bases and the V segment lost 6 bases, leaving 11 bases of the junction unmatched. This CDR3 is built from 15 residues. The chain joins TRBV6-6 to TRBJ2-3; 7 bases fit TRBD2. Source: tumor tissue, taken at baseline. The source of this sequence is a person aged 25-85 years with non-small cell lung cancer. DNA of the CDR3: TGTGCCAGCAGGAGGATTCAGCGGGGAGGAGATACGCAGTATTTT. Translation: CASRRIQRGGDTQYF.